This T cell receptor beta chain was recorded in a study of siplizumab effects on memory and regulatory T cells. The method was immunoSEQ multiplex PCR; TCRdb's version includes in-frame clones alone and lacks a portion of them. The sample yields roughly 110,000 clones, about 94% seen once. The study, taken as a whole, reports: To unstimulated subsets, only a minor fraction of alloreactive clones could be mapped. With siplizumab, mappable alloreactive CD4+ clones averaged roughly 72% Treg-derived, versus less than 30% in controls. Confirmation that proliferating Tregs from siplizumab cultures had suppressive function was not obtained.

With regard to this clone: Its antigen is not known.

The CDR3 totals 13 residues. In germline, CDR1 is SGHNT, CDR2 YYREEE (reference sequence). Trimming removed 0 bases from V and 1 base from J, with 4 bases in between. Sample: non-Treg CD4+ T cells sorted from blood. The clonotype originates from a human donor in good health. The chain uses TRBV5-4 and TRBJ1-1; D gene unclear. The CDR3 is CASSLDRNTEAFF. CDR3 coding DNA: TGTGCCAGCAGCTTGGACAGGAACACTGAAGCTTTCTTT.